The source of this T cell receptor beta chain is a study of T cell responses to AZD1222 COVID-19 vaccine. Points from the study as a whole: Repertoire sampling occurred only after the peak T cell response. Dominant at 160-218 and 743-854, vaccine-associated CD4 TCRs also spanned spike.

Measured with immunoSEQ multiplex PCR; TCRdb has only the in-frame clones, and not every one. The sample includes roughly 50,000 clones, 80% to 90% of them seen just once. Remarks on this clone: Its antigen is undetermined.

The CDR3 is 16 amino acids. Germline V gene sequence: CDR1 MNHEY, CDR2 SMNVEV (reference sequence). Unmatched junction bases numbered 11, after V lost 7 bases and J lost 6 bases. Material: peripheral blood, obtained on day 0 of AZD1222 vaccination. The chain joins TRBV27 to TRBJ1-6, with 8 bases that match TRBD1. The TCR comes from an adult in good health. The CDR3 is CASTLTAGGGNSPLHF. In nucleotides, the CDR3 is TGTGCCAGCACCCTAACCGCAGGGGGCGGTAATTCACCCCTCCACTTT.